This T cell receptor beta chain was recovered during a study of blood T cells in healthy people across ages. The study's findings and limits: It was not possible, with unsorted PBMCs, to conclusively compare naive and antigen-experienced cells. Older individuals had lower TCR beta diversity per million T cells (the decline was roughly linear). The unknown donor CMV status may have confounded expanded clonotype changes. Comparison with aged donors showed that long-lived donors had more naive CD4+ cells and higher diversity.

Concerning this clonotype itself: Its antigen is not known.

V was cut by 4 bases and J by 1 base, with 16 bases left in between. The CDR3 contains 16 residues. The germline V gene encodes CDR1 MNHNS and CDR2 SASEGT. Using a J-beta primer mix together with a sample-barcoded 5' primer, a second PCR was run for 7 to 11 cycles. TCRdb re-called the 5' RACE reads with MiXCR, one entry per CDR3 protein. Of some 900,000 distinct CDR3 sequences in the sample, 40% to 60% were seen once. J is TRBJ1-2 and V is TRBV6-1; weak D call: TRBD1 (5 bases). This TCR derives from a young man in good health. Sequencing was performed on blood. The CDR3 loop is CASSVGIRGYNYGYTF. The CDR3 DNA reads as TGTGCCAGCAGTGTAGGGATTAGGGGATATAACTATGGCTACACCTTC.